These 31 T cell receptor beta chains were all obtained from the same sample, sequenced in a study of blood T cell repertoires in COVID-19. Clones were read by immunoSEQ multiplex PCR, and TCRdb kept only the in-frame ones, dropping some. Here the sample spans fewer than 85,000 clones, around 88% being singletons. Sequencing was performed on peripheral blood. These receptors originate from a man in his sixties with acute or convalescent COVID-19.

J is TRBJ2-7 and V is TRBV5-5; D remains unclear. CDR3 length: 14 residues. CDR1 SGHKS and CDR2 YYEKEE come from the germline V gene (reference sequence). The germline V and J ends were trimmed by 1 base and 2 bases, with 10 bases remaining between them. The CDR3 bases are TGTGCCAGCAGCTTGAGAGTCCAACCCTACGAGCAGTACTTC. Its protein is CASSLRVQPYEQYF.

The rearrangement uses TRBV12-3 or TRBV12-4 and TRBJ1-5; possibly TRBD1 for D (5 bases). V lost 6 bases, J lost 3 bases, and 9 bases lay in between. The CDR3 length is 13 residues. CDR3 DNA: TGTGCCAGCAGGCTAGGGGACAATCAGCCCCAGCATTTT. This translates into CASRLGDNQPQHF.

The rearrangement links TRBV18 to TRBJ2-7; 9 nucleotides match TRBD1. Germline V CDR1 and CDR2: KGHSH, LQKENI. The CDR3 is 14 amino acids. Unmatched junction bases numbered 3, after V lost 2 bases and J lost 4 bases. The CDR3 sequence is CASSPTGTGYEQYF. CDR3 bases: TGTGCCAGCTCACCAACCGGGACAGGGTACGAGCAGTACTTC.

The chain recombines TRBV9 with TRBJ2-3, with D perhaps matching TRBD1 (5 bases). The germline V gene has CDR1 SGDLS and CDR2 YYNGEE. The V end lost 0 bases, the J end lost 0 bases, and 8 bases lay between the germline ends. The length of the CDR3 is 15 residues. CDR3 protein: CASSVGGSSTDTQYF. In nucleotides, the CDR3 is TGTGCCAGCAGCGTAGGGGGCTCTAGCACAGATACGCAGTATTTT.

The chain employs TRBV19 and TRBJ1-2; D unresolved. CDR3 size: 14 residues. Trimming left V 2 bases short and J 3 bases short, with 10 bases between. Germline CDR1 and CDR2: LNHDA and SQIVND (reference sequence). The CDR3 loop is CASSIIQTDYGYTF. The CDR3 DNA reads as TGTGCCAGTAGTATAATACAGACGGACTATGGCTACACCTTC.

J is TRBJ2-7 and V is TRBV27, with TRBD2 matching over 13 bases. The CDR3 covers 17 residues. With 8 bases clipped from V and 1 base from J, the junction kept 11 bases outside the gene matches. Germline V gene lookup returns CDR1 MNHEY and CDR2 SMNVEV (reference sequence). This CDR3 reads CASRNGLAGARSYEQYF. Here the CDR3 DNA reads TGTGCCAGCCGGAATGGACTAGCGGGGGCCCGATCCTACGAGCAGTACTTC.

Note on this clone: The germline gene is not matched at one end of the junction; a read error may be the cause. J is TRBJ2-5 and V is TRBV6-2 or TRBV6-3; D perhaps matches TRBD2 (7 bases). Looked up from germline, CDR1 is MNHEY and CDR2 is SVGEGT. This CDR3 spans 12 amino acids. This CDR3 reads CATSKGGLTQYF. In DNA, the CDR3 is TGTGCCACCAGTAAGGGGGGGTTGACCCAGTACTTC.

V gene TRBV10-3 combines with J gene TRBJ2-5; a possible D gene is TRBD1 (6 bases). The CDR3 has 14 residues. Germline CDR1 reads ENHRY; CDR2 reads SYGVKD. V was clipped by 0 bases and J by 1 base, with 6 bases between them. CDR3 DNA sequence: TGTGCCATCAGTGAGTCGGGGGCCCAAGAGACCCAGTACTTC. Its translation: CAISESGAQETQYF.

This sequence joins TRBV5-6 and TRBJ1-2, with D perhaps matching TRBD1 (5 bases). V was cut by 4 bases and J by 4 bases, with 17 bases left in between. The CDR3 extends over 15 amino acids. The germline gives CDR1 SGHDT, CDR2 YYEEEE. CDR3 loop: CASSPSSWGGYGYTF. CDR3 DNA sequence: TGTGCCAGCAGCCCATCTTCGTGGGGCGGCTATGGCTACACCTTC.

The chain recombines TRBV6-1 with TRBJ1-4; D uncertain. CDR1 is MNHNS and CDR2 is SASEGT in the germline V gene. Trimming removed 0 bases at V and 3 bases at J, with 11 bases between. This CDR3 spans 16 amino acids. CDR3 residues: CASSEALSLSNEKLFF. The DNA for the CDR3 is TGTGCCAGCAGTGAAGCGCTAAGTTTGTCTAATGAAAAACTGTTTTTT.

As DNA, the CDR3 is TGTGCCAGTAGTCCCCAAGAAGGGACAGTACTGGGGCAGCCCCAGCATTTT. This codes for CASSPQEGTVLGQPQHF. This chain joins TRBV19 and TRBJ1-5; the match to TRBD1 covers 7 bases. The CDR3 has 17 residues. In germline, CDR1 is LNHDA, CDR2 SQIVND (reference sequence). J lost 7 bases, V lost 5 bases, and 17 bases had no gene match.

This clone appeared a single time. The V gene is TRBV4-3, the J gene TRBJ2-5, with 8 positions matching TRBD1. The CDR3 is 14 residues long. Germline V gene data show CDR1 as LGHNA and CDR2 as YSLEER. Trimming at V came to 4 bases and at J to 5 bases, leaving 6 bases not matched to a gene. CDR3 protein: CASSPGQGGETQYF. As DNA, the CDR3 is TGCGCCAGCAGCCCAGGACAGGGTGGGGAGACCCAGTACTTC.

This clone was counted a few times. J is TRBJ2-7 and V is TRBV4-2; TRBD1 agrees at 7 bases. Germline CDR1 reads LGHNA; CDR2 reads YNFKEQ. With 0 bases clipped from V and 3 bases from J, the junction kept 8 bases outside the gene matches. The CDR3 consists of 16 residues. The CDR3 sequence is CASSQDSGTAFYEQYF. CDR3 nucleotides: TGTGCCAGCAGCCAAGATTCAGGGACAGCGTTCTACGAGCAGTACTTC.

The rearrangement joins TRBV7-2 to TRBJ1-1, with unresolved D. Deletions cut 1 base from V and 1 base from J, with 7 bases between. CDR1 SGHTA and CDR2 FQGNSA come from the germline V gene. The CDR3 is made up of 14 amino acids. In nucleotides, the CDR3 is TGTGCCAGCAGCTTAGGACATTCGAACACTGAAGCTTTCTTT. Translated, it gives CASSLGHSNTEAFF.

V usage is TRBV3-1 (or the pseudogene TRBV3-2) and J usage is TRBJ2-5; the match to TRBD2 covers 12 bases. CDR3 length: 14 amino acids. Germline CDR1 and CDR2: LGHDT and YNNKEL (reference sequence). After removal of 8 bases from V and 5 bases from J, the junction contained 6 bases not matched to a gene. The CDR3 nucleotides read TGTGCCAGCGCCCAAACTAGCGGGGGGGAGACCCAGTACTTC. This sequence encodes CASAQTSGGETQYF.

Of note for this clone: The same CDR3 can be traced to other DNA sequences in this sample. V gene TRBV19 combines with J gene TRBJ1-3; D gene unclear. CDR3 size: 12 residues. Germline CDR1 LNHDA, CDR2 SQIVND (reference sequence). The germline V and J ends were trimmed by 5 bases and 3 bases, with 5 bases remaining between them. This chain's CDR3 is CASSLRGNTIYF. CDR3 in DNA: TGTGCCAGTAGTCTACGTGGAAACACCATATATTTT. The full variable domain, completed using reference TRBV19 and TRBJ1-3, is DGGITQSPKYLFRKEGQNVTLSCEQNLNHDAMYWYRQDPGQGLRLIYYSQIVNDFQKGDIAEGYSVSREKKESFPLTVTSAQKNPTAFYLCASSLRGNTIYFGEGSWLTVV.

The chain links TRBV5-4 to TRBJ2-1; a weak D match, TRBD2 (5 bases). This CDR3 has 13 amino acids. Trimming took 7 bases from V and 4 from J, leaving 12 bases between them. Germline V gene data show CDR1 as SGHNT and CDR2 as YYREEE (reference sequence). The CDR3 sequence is CASRPSGYNEQFF. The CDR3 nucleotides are TGTGCCAGCCGCCCTTCGGGATACAATGAGCAGTTCTTC.

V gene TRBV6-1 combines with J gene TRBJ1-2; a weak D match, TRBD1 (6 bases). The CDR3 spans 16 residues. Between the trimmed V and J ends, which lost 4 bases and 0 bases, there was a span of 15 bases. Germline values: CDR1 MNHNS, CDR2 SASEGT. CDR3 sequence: CASSVTGTQANYGYTF. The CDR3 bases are TGTGCCAGCAGTGTCACCGGGACACAAGCTAACTATGGCTACACCTTC.

DNA for the CDR3: TGTGCCAGCAGCTTGGGAACCGGGACAGGGTATGGCTACACCTTC. This sequence encodes CASSLGTGTGYGYTF. The chain carries TRBV5-6 and TRBJ1-2; 9 positions match TRBD1. Per the germline V gene, CDR1 is SGHDT and CDR2 is YYEEEE. The ends lost 0 bases at V and 5 bases at J; junction bases unmatched: 5. CDR3 size: 15 residues.

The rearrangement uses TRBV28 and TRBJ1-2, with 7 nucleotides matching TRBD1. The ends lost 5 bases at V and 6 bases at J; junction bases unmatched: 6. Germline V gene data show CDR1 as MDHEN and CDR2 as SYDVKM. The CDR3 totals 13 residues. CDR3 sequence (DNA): TGTGCCAGCAGTCCGGGACAGAAAGATGGCTACACCTTC. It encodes CASSPGQKDGYTF.

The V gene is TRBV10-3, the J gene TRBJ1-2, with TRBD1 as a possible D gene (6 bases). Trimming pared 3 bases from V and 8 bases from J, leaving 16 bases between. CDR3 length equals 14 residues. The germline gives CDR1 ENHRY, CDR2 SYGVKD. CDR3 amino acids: CAISDPGQPMGYTF. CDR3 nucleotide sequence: TGTGCCATCAGTGACCCAGGACAGCCTATGGGCTACACCTTC.

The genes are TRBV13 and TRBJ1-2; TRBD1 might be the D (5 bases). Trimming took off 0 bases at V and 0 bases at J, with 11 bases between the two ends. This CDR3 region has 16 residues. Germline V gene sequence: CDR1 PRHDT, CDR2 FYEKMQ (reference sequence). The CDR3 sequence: CASSLGQAGTNYGYTF. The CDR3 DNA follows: TGTGCCAGCAGCTTAGGGCAGGCAGGGACTAACTATGGCTACACCTTC.

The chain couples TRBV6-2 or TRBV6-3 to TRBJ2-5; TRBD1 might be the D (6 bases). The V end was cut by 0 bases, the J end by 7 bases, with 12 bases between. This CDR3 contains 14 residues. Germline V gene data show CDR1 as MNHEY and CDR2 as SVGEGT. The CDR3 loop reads CASSYSSDRGTQYF. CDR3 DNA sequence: TGTGCCAGCAGTTACTCTTCGGACAGAGGGACCCAGTACTTC.

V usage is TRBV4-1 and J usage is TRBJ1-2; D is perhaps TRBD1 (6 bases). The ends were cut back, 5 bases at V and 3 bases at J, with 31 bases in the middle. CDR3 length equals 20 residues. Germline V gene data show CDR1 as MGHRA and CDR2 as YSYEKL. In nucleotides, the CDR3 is TGCGCCAGCAGCTCTCGTTCGGGGGGGCAGGTGACGGGGAGAGACTATGGCTACACCTTC. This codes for CASSSRSGGQVTGRDYGYTF.

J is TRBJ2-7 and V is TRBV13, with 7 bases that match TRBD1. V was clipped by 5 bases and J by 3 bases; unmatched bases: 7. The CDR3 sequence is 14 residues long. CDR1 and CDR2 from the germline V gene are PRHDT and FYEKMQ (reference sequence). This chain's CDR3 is CASSHLRDSYEQYF. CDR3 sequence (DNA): TGTGCCAGCAGCCACCTCCGGGACAGCTACGAGCAGTACTTC. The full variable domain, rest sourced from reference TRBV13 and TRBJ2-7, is AAGVIQSPRHLIKEKRETATLKCYPIPRHDTVYWYQQGPGQDPQFLISFYEKMQSDKGSIPDRFSAQQFSDYHSELNMSSLELGDSALYFCASSHLRDSYEQYFGPGTRLTVT.

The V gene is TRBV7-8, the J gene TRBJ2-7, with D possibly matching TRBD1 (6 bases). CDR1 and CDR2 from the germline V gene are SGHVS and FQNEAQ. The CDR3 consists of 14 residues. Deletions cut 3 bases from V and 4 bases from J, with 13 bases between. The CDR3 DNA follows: TGTGCCAGCAGCTTGCTGGGGGCAGGGTACGAGCAGTACTTC. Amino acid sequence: CASSLLGAGYEQYF.

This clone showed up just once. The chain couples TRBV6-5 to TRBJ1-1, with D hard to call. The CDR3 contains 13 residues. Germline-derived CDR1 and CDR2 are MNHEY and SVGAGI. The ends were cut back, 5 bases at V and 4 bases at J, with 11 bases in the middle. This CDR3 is CASSRSGGTEAFF. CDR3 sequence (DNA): TGTGCCAGCAGTAGGAGTGGCGGCACTGAAGCTTTCTTT.

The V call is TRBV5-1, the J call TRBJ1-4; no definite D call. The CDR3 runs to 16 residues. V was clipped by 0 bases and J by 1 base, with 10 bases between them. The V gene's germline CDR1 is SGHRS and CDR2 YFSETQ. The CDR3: CASSLGRKLTNEKLFF. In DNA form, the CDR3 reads TGCGCCAGCAGCTTGGGTCGAAAACTAACTAATGAAAAACTGTTTTTT.

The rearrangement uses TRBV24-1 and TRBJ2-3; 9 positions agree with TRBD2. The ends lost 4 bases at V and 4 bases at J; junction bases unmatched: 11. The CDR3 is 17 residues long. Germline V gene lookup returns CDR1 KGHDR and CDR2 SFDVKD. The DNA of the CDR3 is TGTGCCACCAGTGACATCTACCAAGCGGGGGGCTCAGATACGCAGTATTTT. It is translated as CATSDIYQAGGSDTQYF.

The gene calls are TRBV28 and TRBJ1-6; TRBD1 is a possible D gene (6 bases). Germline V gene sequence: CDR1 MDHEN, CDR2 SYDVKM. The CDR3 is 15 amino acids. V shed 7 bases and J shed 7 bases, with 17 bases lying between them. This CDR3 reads CASNWGGSGNSPLHF. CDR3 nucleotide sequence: TGTGCCAGCAACTGGGGGGGCAGCGGGAATTCACCCCTCCACTTT.

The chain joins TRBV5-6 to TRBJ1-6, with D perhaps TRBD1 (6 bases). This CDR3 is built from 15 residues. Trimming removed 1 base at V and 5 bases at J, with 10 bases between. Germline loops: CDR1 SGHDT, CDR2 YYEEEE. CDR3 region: CASSLPGANNSPLHF. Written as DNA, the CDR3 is TGTGCCAGCAGCTTGCCAGGGGCAAATAATTCACCCCTCCACTTT. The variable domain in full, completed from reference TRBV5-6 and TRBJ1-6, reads DAGVTQSPTHLIKTRGQQVTLRCSPKSGHDTVSWYQQALGQGPQFIFQYYEEEERQRGNFPDRFSGHQFPNYSSELNVNALLLGDSALYLCASSLPGANNSPLHFGNGTRLTVT.